This record concerns one T cell receptor (beta chain) sequence. Antigen: not known. These data come from a study of T cell responses to AZD1222 COVID-19 vaccine. Findings of the study overall: Only 5 or 6 individuals given AZD1222 were seropositive at baseline.

TCRdb keeps only in-frame clones here, not all; method: immunoSEQ multiplex PCR. This table holds approximately 50,000 clones, approximately 86% found once. V lost 0 bases and J 3 bases, leaving 7 bases between the germline ends. From germline, CDR1 is ENHRY and CDR2 SYGVKD. The CDR3 is 14 amino acids. The source material was peripheral blood, sampled 28 days after the second AZD1222 dose. The chain is built from TRBV10-3 and TRBJ2-3; D gene uncertain. The sequence was obtained from an adult who received the AZD1222 COVID-19 vaccine. CDR3 in amino acids: CAISESVGTDTQYF. DNA of the CDR3: TGTGCCATCAGTGAGTCTGTCGGTACAGATACGCAGTATTTT.